These T cell receptor beta chains were read from a single sample in a study of blood T cell repertoires in COVID-19. Method: immunoSEQ multiplex PCR; TCRdb's copy keeps in-frame clones and lacks some. The table lists approximately 220,000 clones, approximately 89% of them singletons. The sequencing input was PBMCs or T cells enriched from blood (not recorded which). The receptors originated from a woman in her 30s with acute COVID-19. The CDR3 runs from the conserved cysteine through the conserved F or W. Fields, in order: D gene, V gene, clone size, J gene, CDR3 DNA, CDR3 protein. D genes are given only for firm matches. Clone size is stated in some rows and not others, as once, few, many or a class when expanded.

>.|TRBV12-3/TRBV12-4|.|TRBJ1-3
TGTGCCAGCACTCCCTCTGGAAACACCATATATTTT
CASTPSGNTIYF
>.|TRBV6-5|.|TRBJ2-7
TGTGCCAGCAGTCCCACCGGACAAGACTACGAGCAGTACTTC
CASSPTGQDYEQYF
>TRBD2|TRBV7-2|few|TRBJ2-1
TGTGCCAGCAGCTTAGTGGGACTAGCGGGGGGGCCCTACAATGAGCAGTTCTTC
CASSLVGLAGGPYNEQFF
>.|TRBV7-6|.|TRBJ2-7
TGTGCCAGCAGCTTATCGGGGGAGGATTACTACGAGCAGTACTTC
CASSLSGEDYYEQYF
>.|TRBV3-1/TRBV3-2|.|TRBJ1-1
TGTGCCAGCAGCCAAGCTGACAGAATGAACACTGAAGCTTTCTTT
CASSQADRMNTEAFF
>TRBD1|TRBV14|.|TRBJ2-2
TGTGCCAGCAGCCACAAGGACAGGGGGCCCACCGGGGAGCTGTTTTTT
CASSHKDRGPTGELFF
>.|TRBV30|.|TRBJ1-2
TGTGCCTGGAGTGAGGGCCTGGGGGAGGCCTATGGCTACACCTTC
CAWSEGLGEAYGYTF
>TRBD1|TRBV5-1|.|TRBJ2-5
TGCGCCAGCAGCGCCCGGACAGGGGGGGGAGAGACCCAGTACTTC
CASSARTGGGETQYF
>.|TRBV3-1/TRBV3-2|.|TRBJ1-2
TGTGCCAGCAGCCAAGTGAGGGGGGGCAGGGGCTACACCTTC
CASSQVRGGRGYTF
>TRBD1|TRBV4-3|.|TRBJ2-1
TGCGCCAGCAGCCAAGTCCCTTATTTCAGGACAGGGCAGAATGAGCAGTTCTTC
CASSQVPYFRTGQNEQFF
>.|TRBV11-2|.|TRBJ1-3
TGTGCCTGCGGGACCCAGATTCTTCGGACAACCATATATTTT
CACGTQILRTTIYF
>.|TRBV20-1|once|TRBJ2-3
TGCAGTGCTAGTGTTCGGCTAGTTAGCACAGATACGCAGTATTTT
CSASVRLVSTDTQYF
>.|TRBV30|few|TRBJ1-6
TGTGCCTGGAACAGGGCGAGTTCACCCCTCCACTTT
CAWNRASSPLHF
>.|TRBV9|.|TRBJ2-5
TGTGCCAGCAGCGTTCGCGGGACAGATACTCAAGAGACCCAGTACTTC
CASSVRGTDTQETQYF
>.|TRBV6-5|.|TRBJ1-1
TGTGCCAGCAGGTCCCAGGGAAAGAACACTGAAGCTTTCTTT
CASRSQGKNTEAFF
>.|TRBV4-3|.|TRBJ2-6
TGCGCCAGCAGCCAATCCAGGTCTGGGGCCAACGTCCTGACTTTC
CASSQSRSGANVLTF
>.|TRBV6-5|once|TRBJ2-6
TGTGCCAGCGTAGGCAGGGGTTCGGGGGCCAACGTCCTGACTTTC
CASVGRGSGANVLTF
>TRBD1|TRBV4-1|.|TRBJ1-1
TGCGCCAGCAGCCAAAGGGACAGGAACACTGAAGCTTTCTTT
CASSQRDRNTEAFF
>.|TRBV18|once|TRBJ1-1
TGTGCCAGCTCGCTCGCGAGGATGAACACTGAAGCTTTCTTT
CASSLARMNTEAFF
>TRBD1|TRBV4-1|few|TRBJ2-7
TGCGCCAGCAGCCAAGGGACAGGGGGGTCCTACGAGCAGTACTTC
CASSQGTGGSYEQYF
>TRBD1|TRBV5-1|.|TRBJ1-1
TGCGCCAGCATGGTGGGACAGGTGGTCACTGAAGCTTTCTTT
CASMVGQVVTEAFF
>.|TRBV4-2|.|TRBJ1-4
TGTGCCAGCAGCCAGGTCTCGGGGGGACTTAATGAAAAACTGTTTTTT
CASSQVSGGLNEKLFF
>.|TRBV6-1|.|TRBJ2-2
TGTGCCAGCAGTGAAGCACCAGGGTGGCGGGAGCTGTTTTTT
CASSEAPGWRELFF
>.|TRBV2|.|TRBJ2-1
TGTGCCAGCAGATGGTGGGACACCGCCAATGAGCAGTTCTTC
CASRWWDTANEQFF